This is a list of T cell receptor beta chains from one sample in a study of T cell responses to AZD1222 COVID-19 vaccine. Repertoires were generated with immunoSEQ multiplex PCR, while TCRdb's copy carries only in-frame clones and drops some. The sample lists more than 95,000 clones, over 70% occurring once. The sequencing used peripheral blood, collected on day 0 of AZD1222 vaccination. The receptors were sampled from an adult in good health. CDR3s include the opening cysteine and the closing phenylalanine or tryptophan. The D gene is left open where the match is weak. The size entry is marked missing in some rows and otherwise reads once, few, many or a size class.

TGTGCCAGCAGCTTTCGACCCATTAACTATGGCTACACCTTC | CASSFRPINYGYTF | once | TRBJ1-2 | - | TRBV5-6
TGTGCCAGCAGTCCCACCTCCGGGACAGGGATTTATCAGCCCCAGCATTTT | CASSPTSGTGIYQPQHF | - | TRBJ1-5 | TRBD1 | TRBV27
TGTGCCAGCAGTGACTCTTCCGGGACAGGCGTCGGTGGCTACACCTTC | CASSDSSGTGVGGYTF | - | TRBJ1-2 | TRBD1 | TRBV6-4
TGCGCTTCCGGGACTAGCTTGACCTATTCCTACAATGAGCAGTTCTTC | CASGTSLTYSYNEQFF | - | TRBJ2-1 | TRBD2 | TRBV10-1
TGTGCCAGCAGCTTGGGTCAGTCCTGGGGGGCGAATGAGCAGTTCTTC | CASSLGQSWGANEQFF | - | TRBJ2-1 | - | TRBV5-8
TGTGCCAGCAGTTTATTTTGGGACAGGGCTTATAATTCACCCCTCCACTTT | CASSLFWDRAYNSPLHF | - | TRBJ1-6 | TRBD1 | TRBV27
TGCGCCAGCAGCCAGAGACCCGGGACAGGGGACACCGGGGAGCTGTTTTTT | CASSQRPGTGDTGELFF | - | TRBJ2-2 | TRBD1 | TRBV4-1
TGTGCCAGCAACACGGGACTAGCGGTGTTGGAGTACTTC | CASNTGLAVLEYF | - | TRBJ2-7 | TRBD2 | TRBV2
TGCGCCAGCAGCCTAACAGGGTTGTCGAACACCGGGGAGCTGTTTTTT | CASSLTGLSNTGELFF | - | TRBJ2-2 | - | TRBV4-1
TGTGCCAGCGGGCTAGCGGGAGTGAATGAGCAGTTCTTC | CASGLAGVNEQFF | once | TRBJ2-1 | TRBD2 | TRBV28
TGTGCCAGCAGGTCTTCCGGGACAGGGGAGGTACACGAGCAGTACTTC | CASRSSGTGEVHEQYF | once | TRBJ2-7 | TRBD1 | TRBV28
TGTGCCAGCAGCTCCCTTGGACAGGGACTGTTCTACGAGCAGTACTTC | CASSSLGQGLFYEQYF | - | TRBJ2-7 | TRBD1 | TRBV11-2
TGTGCCAGCAGTTTGAGGCGACAGACCGCCTACGAGCAGTACTTC | CASSLRRQTAYEQYF | - | TRBJ2-7 | - | TRBV28
TGTGCCAGCAGCTCAACGGCGGGGAGGAATGAGCAGTTCTTC | CASSSTAGRNEQFF | once | TRBJ2-1 | - | TRBV7-2
TGTGCCAGCAGTTTGATGTGGGGGAATCAGCCCCAGCATTTT | CASSLMWGNQPQHF | - | TRBJ1-5 | - | TRBV27
TGTGCCAGCAGTTGGGGCTACGAGCAGTACTTC | CASSWGYEQYF | - | TRBJ2-7 | - | TRBV6-2/TRBV6-3
TGTGCCAGCAGCTCGCGCGGGGGATTAACCTACGAGCAGTACTTC | CASSSRGGLTYEQYF | - | TRBJ2-7 | TRBD2 | TRBV7-8
TGTGCCAGCAGCCGTTTGAGCGGTTCCTACAATGAGCAGTTCTTC | CASSRLSGSYNEQFF | - | TRBJ2-1 | - | TRBV7-2
TGTGCCAGCAGGTCGACGTACACTCCCCAGCATTTT | CASRSTYTPQHF | - | TRBJ1-5 | - | TRBV28
TGTGCCAGCAGCTTGCTTCAACTAGCGGGGGTTCGGAATGAGCAGTTCTTC | CASSLLQLAGVRNEQFF | - | TRBJ2-1 | TRBD2 | TRBV5-4
TGTGCCTGGACCACTGGGGCCAACGTCCTGACTTTC | CAWTTGANVLTF | - | TRBJ2-6 | - | TRBV30
TGTGCCAGCAGTGAGGGAACTAGACTAGGGCCTGACGAGCAGTACTTC | CASSEGTRLGPDEQYF | - | TRBJ2-7 | - | TRBV7-9
TGTGCCAGTAGTAAACCCCCTGGAAACACCATATATTTT | CASSKPPGNTIYF | - | TRBJ1-3 | - | TRBV19
TGTGCCAGCAGCACGATTACCGGGACAGGAGATTTTAACTATGGCTACACCTTC | CASSTITGTGDFNYGYTF | - | TRBJ1-2 | TRBD1 | TRBV28
TGCGCCAGCAGCTTGGCCGGCAATTTGACCTTC | CASSLAGNLTF | - | TRBJ1-2 | - | TRBV5-1
TGTGCCAGCACACGGACAGGGGACACCTACGAGCAGTACTTC | CASTRTGDTYEQYF | few | TRBJ2-7 | TRBD1 | TRBV25-1
TGCAGCGCCTGGACAGGGGCAAGCTCCTACGAGCAGTACTTC | CSAWTGASSYEQYF | - | TRBJ2-7 | TRBD1 | TRBV29-1
TGTGCCAGCCGGGGGGCCGACCTTAAAGGAGCTAACTATGGCTACACCTTC | CASRGADLKGANYGYTF | once | TRBJ1-2 | - | TRBV27
TGTGCCAGCAGCCAAGAGATAGCGGGGACGAACACCGGGGAGCTGTTTTTT | CASSQEIAGTNTGELFF | - | TRBJ2-2 | TRBD2 | TRBV4-2
TGTGCTAGTGGTTTGTCCTCGGGGGCGGATGAGCAGTTCTTC | CASGLSSGADEQFF | - | TRBJ2-1 | - | TRBV12-5
TGTGCCAGCAGCCCGACAGGTCGCCAGCCCCAGCATTTT | CASSPTGRQPQHF | - | TRBJ1-5 | - | TRBV11-2
TGTGCCAGCAGCCAAGATTTGGCCAGGGGCCGAGAGCAGTTCTTC | CASSQDLARGREQFF | once | TRBJ2-1 | - | TRBV14
TGTGCCACCAGCAGATATCAGGGCCCCACTGAAGCTTTCTTT | CATSRYQGPTEAFF | - | TRBJ1-1 | - | TRBV15
TGTGCCAGCAGGGACCAACATAACTATGGCTACACCTTC | CASRDQHNYGYTF | once | TRBJ1-2 | - | TRBV27
TGTGCCAGCTCATGGGGGGCTACCCCGTACACTGAAGCTTTCTTT | CASSWGATPYTEAFF | once | TRBJ1-1 | - | TRBV18
TGTGCCACCAGTGATCCCCCGGGACAGGGGGTGGGAGATACGCAGTATTTT | CATSDPPGQGVGDTQYF | - | TRBJ2-3 | TRBD1 | TRBV24-1
TGTGCCAGCAGCCACCCCCCGGGTTTTGGGGCCAACGTCCTGACTTTC | CASSHPPGFGANVLTF | - | TRBJ2-6 | - | TRBV3-1/TRBV3-2
TGTGCCAGCAGCTTAGCGTTAGCGGGCGTTAGCTCCTACAATGAGCAGTTCTTC | CASSLALAGVSSYNEQFF | once | TRBJ2-1 | TRBD2 | TRBV7-2
TGTGCCAGCAGCACTAAAGGGGGGGCACCCACAGATACGCAGTATTTT | CASSTKGGAPTDTQYF | - | TRBJ2-3 | - | TRBV21-1
TGTGCCAGCAGCTTAGGGGGGGACGCGACTAACTATGGCTACACCTTC | CASSLGGDATNYGYTF | few | TRBJ1-2 | - | TRBV7-2
TGTGCCAGCAGGCTAGGGCCCGGGGGAGAAGCTTTCTTT | CASRLGPGGEAFF | once | TRBJ1-1 | - | TRBV28
TGTGCCAGCAGCGTAGGTGGGACGGAAAGCACAGATACGCAGTATTTT | CASSVGGTESTDTQYF | - | TRBJ2-3 | - | TRBV9
TGTGCCAGCAGAGTAGACGGCAGCGAGCAGTACTTC | CASRVDGSEQYF | few | TRBJ2-7 | - | TRBV2
TGTGCCAGCAGCCTAACTAATGAAAAACTGTTTTTT | CASSLTNEKLFF | - | TRBJ1-4 | - | TRBV3-1/TRBV3-2
TGTGCCAGCCGCCAGGGAAGGATGAACACTGAAGCTTTCTTT | CASRQGRMNTEAFF | - | TRBJ1-1 | - | TRBV2
TGCGCCAGCAGCTTGATGGAACAAGGCACAGATACGCAGTATTTT | CASSLMEQGTDTQYF | - | TRBJ2-3 | - | TRBV5-1
TGTGCCAGCAGTGAGGGGGGGGCTGGCCAGCCCCAGCATTTT | CASSEGGAGQPQHF | - | TRBJ1-5 | - | TRBV6-1
TGTGCCAGCAGCCGAGTTTTCGAAACAGGGGTTAGGGACAATGAGCAGTTCTTC | CASSRVFETGVRDNEQFF | - | TRBJ2-1 | TRBD1 | TRBV9
TGTGCCAGCAGCAGCGGGAGGCCCCTGCACTTC | CASSSGRPLHF | - | TRBJ2-7 | TRBD2 | TRBV3-1/TRBV3-2
TGTGCCAGCAGTTTTGCGGGAGGGGTATCGCCCCAAGAGACCCAGTACTTC | CASSFAGGVSPQETQYF | - | TRBJ2-5 | TRBD2 | TRBV28
TGTGCCAGTATCCCAGGGTCTTTCGGCTATGGCTACACCTTC | CASIPGSFGYGYTF | - | TRBJ1-2 | - | TRBV19
TGTGCCAGTAGTATTATCTGGGGGCCGGCCTTAAACTACAATGAGCAGTTCTTC | CASSIIWGPALNYNEQFF | few | TRBJ2-1 | - | TRBV19
TGTGCCAGCTCCGGGACAGGGAGTCCATCTTCTATTGGCTACACCTTC | CASSGTGSPSSIGYTF | - | TRBJ1-2 | TRBD1 | TRBV18
TGTGCCAGTAGTACAAGACAGTTTCGAGGGGGCTCTGAAAAACTGTTTTTT | CASSTRQFRGGSEKLFF | - | TRBJ1-4 | TRBD1 | TRBV19
TGTGCCAGCAGTTTCTCAGGGAAGGCTAACTATGGCTACACCTTC | CASSFSGKANYGYTF | - | TRBJ1-2 | - | TRBV28